What follows are 31 T cell receptor beta chains derived from one specimen sequenced in a study of CD8 T cells in ankylosing spondylitis. In TCRdb, the 5' RACE reads were re-called with MiXCR into one record per CDR3 protein. The sample consists of fewer than 400,000 distinct CDR3 sequences, 8% of them appearing once. The study, taken as a whole, reports: Ankylosing spondylitis blood appeared to be characterized by a TCR beta motif of about eight highly homologous variants.

No antigen is known for these receptors. Specimen: blood, either unsorted or a sorted T cell fraction (not recorded which). Every receptor here comes from a male donor with ankylosing spondylitis.

This clonotype was picked up many times. The rearrangement joins TRBV29-1 to TRBJ2-7; 7 bases line up with TRBD2. The CDR3 is 15 amino acids. Germline V gives CDR1 SQVTM, CDR2 ANQGSEA. Germline trimming cut 4 bases from V and 6 bases from J; bases unmatched to any gene: 15. This chain's CDR3 is CSVGSAGRNYGEQYF. The CDR3 DNA follows: TGCAGCGTTGGTTCAGCGGGAAGGAACTACGGCGAGCAGTACTTC.

The V call is TRBV7-8, the J call TRBJ2-7; no definite D call. The CDR3 runs to 15 residues. V was clipped by 1 base and J by 0 bases, with 10 bases between them. The V gene's germline CDR1 is SGHVS and CDR2 FQNEAQ. CDR3 sequence reads: CASSLEGSTSYEQYF. CDR3 DNA sequence: TGTGCCAGCAGCTTAGAGGGCAGCACCTCCTACGAGCAGTACTTC.

This clonotype was observed many times. The rearrangement uses TRBV9 and TRBJ1-3; the D is unclear. CDR1 is SGDLS, CDR2 YYNGEE, per germline. The ends were cut back, 4 bases at V and 0 bases at J, with 11 bases in the middle. The CDR3 totals 15 residues. CDR3 bases: TGTGCCAGCAGCACCTTGGCCGGCTCTGGAAACACCATATATTTT. Amino acid sequence: CASSTLAGSGNTIYF.

The rearrangement joins TRBV6-5 to TRBJ2-2; no reliable D call. This CDR3 comprises 15 residues. V was trimmed by 0 bases and J by 5 bases, leaving 10 bases between them. Germline-derived CDR1 and CDR2 are MNHEY and SVGAGI. The CDR3 sequence is CASSYSLPGTGELFF. The CDR3 nucleotides read TGTGCCAGCAGTTACTCACTACCTGGGACCGGGGAGCTGTTTTTT.

This clonotype appeared a few times. This chain uses TRBV7-9 with TRBJ2-1; possible D gene TRBD2, 6 bases. The V end was cut by 1 base, the J end by 2 bases, with 12 bases between. This CDR3 is built from 16 residues. Germline assignment: CDR1 SEHNR and CDR2 FQNEAQ (reference sequence). CDR3 coding DNA: TGTGCCAGCAGCTTAGTAAATTTAGCGGCCTACAATGAGCAGTTCTTC. Amino acid sequence: CASSLVNLAAYNEQFF.

V and J are TRBV28 and TRBJ2-1, with 10 bases fitting TRBD1. The CDR3 consists of 16 residues. V lost 4 bases and J lost 3; bases outside the gene matches: 6. The V gene's germline CDR1 is MDHEN and CDR2 SYDVKM. The CDR3, as DNA: TGTGCCAGCAGTTCGCCCGGGACAGGGGTCTACAATGAGCAGTTCTTC. This sequence encodes CASSSPGTGVYNEQFF.

This clonotype has a count of ten or more. The J gene is TRBJ1-4, the V gene TRBV6-6; the D gene is possibly TRBD1 (6 bases). Germline values: CDR1 MNHNY, CDR2 SVGAGI (reference sequence). Trimming shortened V by 8 bases and J by 4 bases, and 8 bases separated the two germline ends. This CDR3 spans 12 amino acids. The DNA for the CDR3 is TGTGCCAGCGGACAGAGTAATGAAAAACTGTTTTTT. Residues: CASGQSNEKLFF.

This clonotype occurred many times. The gene calls are TRBV6-2 or TRBV6-3 and TRBJ2-2; D is undetermined. With 3 bases removed from V and 0 bases from J, the gap between germline ends came to 8 bases. Germline lookup yields CDR1 MNHEY and CDR2 SVGEGT. The CDR3 has 15 amino acids. CDR3 DNA sequence: TGTGCCAGCAGTTATTTTGCGACGAACACCGGGGAGCTGTTTTTT. Translation gives CASSYFATNTGELFF.

The CDR3 DNA reads TGCAGCGTTGATAGGGGGGCGTGGACTGAAGCTTTCTTT. This gives the protein CSVDRGAWTEAFF. V usage is TRBV29-1 and J usage is TRBJ1-1, with D maybe TRBD1 (6 bases). The CDR3 covers 13 residues. Trimming pared 3 bases from V and 5 bases from J, leaving 13 bases between. CDR1 and CDR2 from the germline V gene are SQVTM and ANQGSEA.

Many counts were recorded for this clonotype. J is TRBJ2-1 and V is TRBV2; perhaps TRBD1 as D (5 bases). Between the trimmed V and J ends, which lost 7 bases and 4 bases, there was a span of 14 bases. The CDR3 loop spans 14 amino acids. CDR1 is SNHLY, CDR2 FYNNEI, per germline. CDR3 region: CASIKGLYYNEQFF. The CDR3 DNA reads TGTGCCAGCATTAAGGGGCTATATTACAATGAGCAGTTCTTC.

This clonotype was counted between two and nine times. V is TRBV6-2 or TRBV6-3 and J is TRBJ2-7, with TRBD2 matching over 11 bases. This CDR3 spans 16 amino acids. V shed 3 bases and J 0 bases; nucleotides not matched to a gene: 4. Germline V gene lookup returns CDR1 MNHEY and CDR2 SVGEGT. DNA of the CDR3: TGTGCCAGCAGTTATGCGGGACTAGCGGACTCCTACGAGCAGTACTTC. Its translation: CASSYAGLADSYEQYF.

This clonotype was counted between two and nine times. The gene calls are TRBV28 and TRBJ2-7; 11 bases line up with TRBD1. J was trimmed by 1 base and V by 6 bases; bases with no gene match: 5. The length of the CDR3 is 15 residues. Germline V gene lookup returns CDR1 MDHEN and CDR2 SYDVKM. In nucleotides, the CDR3 is TGTGCCAGCAGAGAGTGGGACAGGGGGTCCTACGAGCAGTACTTC. Its protein is CASREWDRGSYEQYF. Filled out from reference TRBV28 and TRBJ2-7, the complete variable domain reads DVKVTQSSRYLVKRTGEKVFLECVQDMDHENMFWYRQDPGLGLRLIYFSYDVKMKEKGDIPEGYSVSREKKERFSLILESASTNQTSMYLCASREWDRGSYEQYFGPGTRLTVT.

The chain carries TRBV4-3 and TRBJ2-1, with D perhaps TRBD2 (6 bases). This CDR3 is 15 amino acids long. Between the trimmed V and J ends, which lost 0 bases and 9 bases, there was a span of 15 bases. Germline CDR1 LGHNA, CDR2 YSLEER. The CDR3 here is CASSQDWDPGVEQFF. The CDR3 nucleotides are TGCGCCAGCAGCCAAGATTGGGATCCGGGGGTTGAGCAGTTCTTC.

The J gene is TRBJ1-1, the V gene TRBV6-1; D call uncertain. V was cut by 7 bases and J by 0 bases, with 9 bases left in between. There are 13 residues in the CDR3. The germline V gene encodes CDR1 MNHNS and CDR2 SASEGT. The chain's CDR3 is CASIKAVNTEAFF. CDR3 bases: TGTGCCAGCATCAAAGCAGTGAACACTGAAGCTTTCTTT.

The V call is TRBV3-1, the J call TRBJ2-7; 7 positions match TRBD1. V dropped 10 bases and J dropped 3; count of bases not matched to a gene: 12. The germline gives CDR1 LGHDT, CDR2 YNNKEL (reference sequence). CDR3 length equals 14 residues. The CDR3 sequence: CATAPTGSLYEQYF. The CDR3 DNA follows: TGTGCCACCGCCCCGACAGGGAGTCTCTACGAGCAGTACTTC.

This rearrangement joins TRBV7-2 to TRBJ1-1; tentatively, D is TRBD1 (6 bases). V dropped 5 bases and J dropped 1 base, with 14 bases sitting between them. The germline V gene encodes CDR1 SGHTA and CDR2 FQGNSA. The CDR3 runs to 15 residues. CDR3 protein: CASSLQGSRNTEAFF. The CDR3, as DNA: TGTGCCAGCAGCCTCCAGGGGTCGCGGAACACTGAAGCTTTCTTT.

This clonotype was seen more than once but under ten times. This chain uses TRBV6-2 or TRBV6-3 with TRBJ2-5; weak D call: TRBD2 (5 bases). Germline V gives CDR1 MNHEY, CDR2 SVGEGT. The length of the CDR3 is 14 residues. The V and J ends lost 6 bases and 2 bases respectively, with 13 bases between them. The chain's CDR3 is CASRLTRVQETQYF. As DNA, the CDR3 is TGTGCCAGCAGGCTTACTAGGGTGCAAGAGACCCAGTACTTC.

The chain links TRBV21-1 to TRBJ2-1. TRBV21-1 constitutes a pseudogene. The CDR3 contains 9 residues. CDR3 region: CASSDEQFF. CDR3 nucleotides: TGTGCCAGCAGCGATGAGCAGTTCTTC.

This clonotype has just a few counts. V usage is TRBV29-1 and J usage is TRBJ2-7; a weak D match, TRBD2 (6 bases). The CDR3 is 13 amino acids. Germline CDR1 and CDR2: SQVTM and ANQGSEA. V lost 5 bases and J 0 bases, leaving 11 bases between the germline ends. CDR3 DNA sequence: TGCAGCGTTAGGAGGGGAACCTCCTACGAGCAGTACTTC. Translation: CSVRRGTSYEQYF.

The sample holds a few counts of this clonotype. The chain is built from TRBV5-1 and TRBJ2-2; possibly TRBD1 for D (6 bases). This CDR3 is built from 17 residues. Germline V gives CDR1 SGHRS, CDR2 YFSETQ. The V gene lost 0 bases and the J gene lost 6 bases, with 18 bases spanning the gap. The chain's CDR3 is CASSLGGTGHRAGELFF. Written as DNA, the CDR3 is TGCGCCAGCAGCTTGGGTGGCACGGGACACCGGGCCGGGGAGCTGTTTTTT.

This chain's CDR3 is CASSLQKDSRVRSPLHF. Here the CDR3 DNA reads TGTGCCAGCAGCCTACAGAAGGACAGCCGCGTGCGTTCACCCCTCCACTTT. This chain uses TRBV7-9 with TRBJ1-6, with a possible D match to TRBD1 (6 bases). This CDR3 has 17 amino acids. Deletions cut 5 bases from V and 9 bases from J, with 23 bases between. Germline V gene lookup returns CDR1 SEHNR and CDR2 FQNEAQ (reference sequence).

This chain joins TRBV12-3 or TRBV12-4 and TRBJ1-1; D is unclear. Trimming stripped 6 bases from V and 4 bases from J, with 15 bases between. There are 14 residues in the CDR3. The CDR3 DNA follows: TGTGCCAGCAGGCCACGCCCTCAAGGCACTGAAGCTTTCTTT. Its protein product is CASRPRPQGTEAFF.

This chain uses TRBV29-1 with TRBJ2-2, with D hard to call. With 8 bases removed from V and 6 bases from J, the gap between germline ends came to 16 bases. The CDR3 is made up of 13 amino acids. Germline V gene data show CDR1 as SQVTM and CDR2 as ANQGSEA. The CDR3 spells CSIPKTRPGELFF. CDR3 nucleotide sequence: TGCAGCATACCTAAGACCCGTCCCGGGGAGCTGTTTTTT.

This clonotype was seen a few times. The rearrangement uses TRBV20-1 and TRBJ2-2; the D gene is possibly TRBD1 (5 bases). The CDR3 totals 14 residues. V was shortened by 0 bases and J by 8 bases, with 13 bases between the two germline ends. The germline V gene has CDR1 DFQATT and CDR2 SNEGSKA (reference sequence). The CDR3: CSARDHRTSGELFF. The DNA of the CDR3 is TGCAGTGCTAGAGATCACAGGACGTCAGGGGAGCTGTTTTTT.

This clonotype has more than one count but fewer than ten. This chain connects TRBV13 to TRBJ2-6; 7 nucleotides align to TRBD1. This CDR3 has 18 residues. Looked up from germline, CDR1 is PRHDT and CDR2 is FYEKMQ (reference sequence). V shed 1 base, J shed 2 bases, and the junction held 8 bases outside the gene matches. CDR3 in DNA: TGTGCCAGCAGCTTAGTAAGGGACAGATCAGCTGGGGCCAACGTCCTGACTTTC. Its translation is CASSLVRDRSAGANVLTF.

This rearrangement joins TRBV4-2 to TRBJ2-7; the match to TRBD2 covers 9 bases. Trimming at V came to 2 bases and at J to 4 bases, leaving 3 bases not matched to a gene. This CDR3 is built from 14 residues. Germline V gene sequence: CDR1 LGHNA, CDR2 YNFKEQ. The CDR3 coding sequence is TGTGCCAGCAGCCAACCAAGCGGGGGGTACGAGCAGTACTTC. It is translated as CASSQPSGGYEQYF.

Comments on this clonotype: A much larger clone differs from this one at a single base, so this may be a read error. The rearrangement joins TRBV24-1 to TRBJ2-1; 8 bases align to TRBD2. The CDR3 runs to 16 residues. In germline, CDR1 is KGHDR, CDR2 SFDVKD. This CDR3 reads CATSGTSGSSYYEQFF. CDR3 sequence (DNA): TGTGCCACCAGTGGAACTAGCGGAAGCTCCTACTATGAGCAGTTCTTC.

The sample holds many counts of this clonotype. The rearrangement uses TRBV20-1 and TRBJ1-1; D gene unclear. The V end lost 5 bases, the J end lost 1 base, and 11 bases lay between the germline ends. Per the germline V gene, CDR1 is DFQATT and CDR2 is SNEGSKA (reference sequence). This CDR3 contains 13 residues. CDR3 sequence: CSAEAWGNTEAFF. The CDR3 bases are TGCAGTGCTGAGGCTTGGGGGAACACTGAAGCTTTCTTT.

This clonotype was observed many times. The CDR3 reads CSVAWSDTQYF. For the CDR3, the DNA is TGCAGCGTGGCCTGGTCAGATACGCAGTATTTT. The V and J genes are TRBV29-1 and TRBJ2-3; D gene ambiguous. V lost 6 bases and J lost 4, with 8 bases in between. CDR1 is SQVTM, CDR2 ANQGSEA, per germline. The CDR3 consists of 11 residues.

The chain joins TRBV7-8 to TRBJ2-5, with 7 bases aligning to TRBD2. Germline lookup yields CDR1 SGHVS and CDR2 FQNEAQ. The CDR3 loop spans 13 amino acids. V was clipped by 2 bases and J by 5 bases; unmatched bases: 2. This chain's CDR3 is CASSLFSGETQYF. The CDR3 DNA reads TGTGCCAGCAGCTTATTTAGCGGGGAGACCCAGTACTTC.

This clonotype was counted only a few times. This chain uses TRBV9 with TRBJ2-5, with D tentatively TRBD1 or TRBD2 (6 bases each). This CDR3 is 14 amino acids long. Trimming took off 4 bases at V and 4 bases at J, with 14 bases between the two ends. Germline CDR1 and CDR2: SGDLS and YYNGEE. The CDR3 protein is CASSPGGPGETQYF. The CDR3 region has the DNA TGTGCCAGCAGCCCTGGGGGGCCTGGAGAGACCCAGTACTTC. The whole variable domain, filled in from reference TRBV9 and TRBJ2-5, reads DSGVTQTPKHLITATGQRVTLRCSPRSGDLSVYWYQQSLDQGLQFLIQYYNGEERAKGNILERFSAQQFPDLHSELNLSSLELGDSALYFCASSPGGPGETQYFGPGTRLLVL.